These 20 T cell receptor beta chains were sequenced from one sample in a study of blood T cells in healthy people across ages. Alongside a J-beta primer mix, a sample-barcoded 5' primer served in a second PCR lasting about 7 to 11 cycles. TCRdb re-called the 5' RACE reads through MiXCR, storing one row per CDR3 protein. The data show more than 650,000 distinct CDR3 sequences, around a fifth seen once. The sequenced material came from blood. The receptors originated from a man aged 70-80 years in good health.

V usage is TRBV6-5 and J usage is TRBJ1-1; D uncertain. V shed 0 bases and J shed 6 bases, with 8 bases lying between them. Germline assignment: CDR1 MNHEY and CDR2 SVGAGI. CDR3 size: 13 residues. CDR3 region: CASSYSRLSEAFF. The DNA of the CDR3 is TGTGCCAGCAGTTACTCCCGGTTGTCTGAAGCTTTCTTT.

This clonotype was detected a few times. This rearrangement joins TRBV6-5 to TRBJ2-4, with 9 bases lining up with TRBD1. This CDR3 comprises 14 residues. J lost 6 bases, V lost 3 bases, and 3 bases had no gene match. The germline V gene encodes CDR1 MNHEY and CDR2 SVGAGI. CDR3 DNA sequence: TGTGCCAGCAGTTATACGGGACAGGGAAACATTCAGTACTTC. Residues: CASSYTGQGNIQYF.

This clonotype was observed a few times. The chain uses TRBV20-1 and TRBJ2-7, with 9 bases matching TRBD2. CDR3 length: 15 amino acids. After removal of 0 bases from V and 2 bases from J, the junction contained 5 bases not matched to a gene. CDR1 and CDR2 from the germline V gene are DFQATT and SNEGSKA (reference sequence). The CDR3 protein is CSARDNERGAYEQYF. The CDR3 DNA sequence: TGCAGTGCTAGAGATAACGAGCGGGGGGCCTACGAGCAGTACTTC.

The chain combines TRBV5-1 with TRBJ2-1; no clear D. The CDR3 has 11 amino acids. Per the germline V gene, CDR1 is SGHRS and CDR2 is YFSETQ. V shed 3 bases and J shed 11 bases, with 9 bases lying between them. The CDR3 loop reads CASSSQMKQFF. CDR3 in DNA: TGCGCCAGCAGCTCTCAGATGAAGCAGTTCTTC.

V usage is TRBV20-1 and J usage is TRBJ2-2; D might be TRBD1 (5 bases). This CDR3 region has 14 residues. Germline-derived CDR1 and CDR2 are DFQATT and SNEGSKA (reference sequence). The germline V and J ends were trimmed by 2 bases and 7 bases, with 14 bases remaining between them. The CDR3 region is CSARPTTGRGELFF. The CDR3 nucleotides read TGCAGTGCTAGACCAACAACAGGTCGCGGGGAGCTGTTTTTT.

V is TRBV7-9 and J is TRBJ1-3; 9 bases line up with TRBD1. The CDR3 runs to 16 residues. The V gene end was trimmed by 0 bases and the J gene end by 2 bases; junction bases not matched to a gene: 2. Germline V gene sequence: CDR1 SEHNR, CDR2 FQNEAQ (reference sequence). CDR3 DNA sequence: TGTGCCAGCAGCTTAGCGGACAGGGGCACTGGAAACACCATATATTTT. It is translated as CASSLADRGTGNTIYF.

This clonotype has more than one count but fewer than ten. CDR3 coding DNA: TGTGCCAGCAGTTTAAATCGAGCAGGGCCCTCCTACGAGCAGTACTTC. Residues: CASSLNRAGPSYEQYF. This chain uses TRBV12-3 or TRBV12-4 with TRBJ2-5; D perhaps matches TRBD1 (5 bases). The J call may be incorrect, as the DNA end agrees better with TRBJ2-7. The CDR3 contains 16 residues.

The chain couples TRBV19 to TRBJ2-5; D call uncertain. The CDR3 contains 13 residues. The V end lost 10 bases, the J end lost 1 base, and 13 bases lay between the germline ends. The germline CDR1 and CDR2 sequences are LNHDA and SQIVND (reference sequence). CDR3 sequence reads: CATATLFQETQYF. The CDR3 nucleotides are TGTGCCACCGCAACACTGTTCCAAGAGACCCAGTACTTC.

At least ten counts were recorded for this clonotype. This sequence joins TRBV6-2 or TRBV6-3 and TRBJ2-3; no clear D gene. The CDR3 loop spans 16 amino acids. The germline CDR1 and CDR2 sequences are MNHEY and SVGEGT. The V and J ends lost 5 bases and 1 base respectively, with 16 bases between them. CDR3 in amino acids: CASSPQRAQRTDTQYF. The CDR3 DNA is TGTGCCAGCAGTCCTCAGCGAGCCCAACGCACAGATACGCAGTATTTT.

J is TRBJ2-7 and V is TRBV5-1; D is unresolved. Trimming pared 1 base from V and 3 bases from J, leaving 8 bases between. The CDR3 spans 13 residues. From germline, CDR1 is SGHRS and CDR2 YFSETQ. The CDR3 coding sequence is TGCGCCAGCAGCTTGAGGCAGAACTACGAGCAGTACTTC. This codes for CASSLRQNYEQYF.

V and J are TRBV12-3 or TRBV12-4 and TRBJ2-3; D is possibly TRBD2 (6 bases). CDR3 length equals 12 residues. The V gene lost 5 bases and the J gene lost 7 bases, with 10 bases spanning the gap. The CDR3 bases are TGTGCCAGCAGTGGGGGACTCCATACGCAGTATTTT. It yields the protein CASSGGLHTQYF.

This clonotype was observed a few times. The chain couples TRBV6-5 to TRBJ1-5; D is uncertain. Germline V gives CDR1 MNHEY, CDR2 SVGAGI. This CDR3 contains 13 residues. With 6 bases removed from V and 4 bases from J, the gap between germline ends came to 10 bases. DNA for the CDR3: TGTGCCAGCAGCCGGTTAGGGAATCAGCCCCAGCATTTT. It codes for CASSRLGNQPQHF.

This clonotype has a count of ten or more. This rearrangement joins TRBV6-6 to TRBJ1-6; D gene uncertain. V shed 10 bases and J shed 10 bases, with 14 bases lying between them. Germline CDR1 reads MNHNY; CDR2 reads SVGAGI (reference sequence). CDR3 length: 12 residues. CDR3 DNA: TGTGCCACCGCCGGGTTCGGGTCACCCCTCCACTTT. Translation gives CATAGFGSPLHF.

The chain has TRBV6-5 and TRBJ2-3; D unresolved. V lost 6 bases and J lost 5, with 6 bases in between. The CDR3 spans 11 residues. CDR1 and CDR2 from the germline V gene are MNHEY and SVGAGI. The CDR3 reads CASRIVDTQYF. For the CDR3, the DNA is TGTGCCAGCAGGATAGTAGATACGCAGTATTTT.

This chain joins TRBV24-1 and TRBJ1-1, with a tentative D call TRBD1 (5 bases). Trimming took 5 bases from V and 0 from J, leaving 18 bases between them. The germline CDR1 and CDR2 sequences are KGHDR and SFDVKD. CDR3 length: 17 residues. As DNA, the CDR3 is TGTGCCACCAGTGGAGGTCCGGGACGGAACATGAACACTGAAGCTTTCTTT. Amino acids: CATSGGPGRNMNTEAFF.

This chain joins TRBV10-3 and TRBJ1-3, with D perhaps TRBD1 (6 bases). The length of the CDR3 is 13 residues. V was trimmed by 8 bases and J by 7 bases, leaving 15 bases between them. Looked up from germline, CDR1 is ENHRY and CDR2 is SYGVKD. The CDR3 nucleotides are TGTGCCATCGGAAGACAGGAAAAGAACACCATATATTTT. It yields the protein CAIGRQEKNTIYF.

This clonotype was detected only a few times. The chain employs TRBV12-3 or TRBV12-4 and TRBJ1-3; D unclear. With 8 bases removed from V and 3 bases from J, the gap between germline ends came to 14 bases. This CDR3 spans 14 amino acids. The CDR3 loop is CASRTSSFGNTIYF. DNA for the CDR3: TGTGCCAGCCGCACCTCCTCTTTTGGAAACACCATATATTTT.

This clonotype turned up a few times. The V and J genes are TRBV12-3 or TRBV12-4 and TRBJ1-6; 8 bases map to TRBD1. The length of the CDR3 is 14 residues. V lost 5 bases, J lost 10 bases, and 7 bases stayed unmatched. The DNA for the CDR3 is TGTGCCAGCAGTACCCGGACAGGGTTGTCACCCCTCCACTTT. Residues: CASSTRTGLSPLHF.

V gene TRBV20-1 combines with J gene TRBJ2-3; D is perhaps TRBD1 (6 bases). This CDR3 has 14 amino acids. Trimming shortened V by 6 bases and J by 4 bases, and 17 bases separated the two germline ends. Germline V lookup: CDR1 DFQATT, CDR2 SNEGSKA (reference sequence). The CDR3 is CSAWALQGSDTQYF. The CDR3 nucleotides read TGCAGTGCCTGGGCCTTACAGGGATCAGATACGCAGTATTTT.

There are a few counts of this clonotype. A read error may account for a junction end that differs from germline. The chain is built from TRBV6-5 and TRBJ2-2; possible D gene TRBD2, 6 bases. CDR3 length: 14 residues. Germline V gene lookup returns CDR1 MNHEY and CDR2 SVGAGI. For the CDR3, the DNA is TGTGCCAGCAGTTGGCGGGATGACACCGGGGAGCTGCTTTTT. It specifies CASSWRDDTGELLF.